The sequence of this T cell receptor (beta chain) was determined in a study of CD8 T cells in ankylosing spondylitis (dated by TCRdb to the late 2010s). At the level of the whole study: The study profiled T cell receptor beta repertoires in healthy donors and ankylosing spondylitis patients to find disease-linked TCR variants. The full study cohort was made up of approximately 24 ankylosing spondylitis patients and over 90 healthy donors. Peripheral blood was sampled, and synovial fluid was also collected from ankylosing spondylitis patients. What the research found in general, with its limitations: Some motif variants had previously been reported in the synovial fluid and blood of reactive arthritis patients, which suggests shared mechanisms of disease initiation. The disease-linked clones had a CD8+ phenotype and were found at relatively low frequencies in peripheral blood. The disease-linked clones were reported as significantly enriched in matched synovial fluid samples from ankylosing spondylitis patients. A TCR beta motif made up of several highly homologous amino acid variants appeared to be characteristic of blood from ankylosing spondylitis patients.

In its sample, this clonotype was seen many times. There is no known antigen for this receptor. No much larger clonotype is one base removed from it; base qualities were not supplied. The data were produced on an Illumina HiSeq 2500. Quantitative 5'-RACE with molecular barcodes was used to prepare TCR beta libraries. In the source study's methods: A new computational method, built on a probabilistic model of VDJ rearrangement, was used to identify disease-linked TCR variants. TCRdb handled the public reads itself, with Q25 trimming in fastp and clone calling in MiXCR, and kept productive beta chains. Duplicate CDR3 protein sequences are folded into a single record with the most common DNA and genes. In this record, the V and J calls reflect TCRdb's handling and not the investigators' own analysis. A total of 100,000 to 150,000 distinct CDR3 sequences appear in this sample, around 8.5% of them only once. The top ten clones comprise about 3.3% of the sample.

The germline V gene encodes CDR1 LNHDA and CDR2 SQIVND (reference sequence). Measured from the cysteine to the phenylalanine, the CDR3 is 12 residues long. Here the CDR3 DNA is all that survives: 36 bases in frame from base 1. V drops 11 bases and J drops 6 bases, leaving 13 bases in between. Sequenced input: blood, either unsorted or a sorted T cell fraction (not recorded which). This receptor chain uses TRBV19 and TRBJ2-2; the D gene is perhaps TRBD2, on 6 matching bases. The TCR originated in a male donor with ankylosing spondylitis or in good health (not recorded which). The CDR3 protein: CAVGPSAGELFF. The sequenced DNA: TGTGCCGTCGGGCCTAGCGCCGGGGAGCTGTTTTTT.